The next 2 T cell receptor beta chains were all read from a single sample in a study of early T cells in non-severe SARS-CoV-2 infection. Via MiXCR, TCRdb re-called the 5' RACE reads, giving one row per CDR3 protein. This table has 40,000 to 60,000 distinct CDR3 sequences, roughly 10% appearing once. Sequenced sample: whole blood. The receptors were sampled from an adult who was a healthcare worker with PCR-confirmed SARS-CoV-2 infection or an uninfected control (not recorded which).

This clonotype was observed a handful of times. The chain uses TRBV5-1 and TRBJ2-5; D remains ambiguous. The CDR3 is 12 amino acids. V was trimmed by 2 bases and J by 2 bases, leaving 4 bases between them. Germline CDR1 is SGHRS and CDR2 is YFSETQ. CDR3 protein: CASSFYQETQYF. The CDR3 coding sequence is TGCGCCAGCAGCTTCTATCAAGAGACCCAGTACTTC.

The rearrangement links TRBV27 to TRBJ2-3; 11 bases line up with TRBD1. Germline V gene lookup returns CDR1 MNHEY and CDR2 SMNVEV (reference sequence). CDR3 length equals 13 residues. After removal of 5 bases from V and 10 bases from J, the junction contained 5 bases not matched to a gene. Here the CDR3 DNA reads TGTGCCAGCAGTCTGGACAGGGGGCGGTCGCAGTATTTT. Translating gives CASSLDRGRSQYF.